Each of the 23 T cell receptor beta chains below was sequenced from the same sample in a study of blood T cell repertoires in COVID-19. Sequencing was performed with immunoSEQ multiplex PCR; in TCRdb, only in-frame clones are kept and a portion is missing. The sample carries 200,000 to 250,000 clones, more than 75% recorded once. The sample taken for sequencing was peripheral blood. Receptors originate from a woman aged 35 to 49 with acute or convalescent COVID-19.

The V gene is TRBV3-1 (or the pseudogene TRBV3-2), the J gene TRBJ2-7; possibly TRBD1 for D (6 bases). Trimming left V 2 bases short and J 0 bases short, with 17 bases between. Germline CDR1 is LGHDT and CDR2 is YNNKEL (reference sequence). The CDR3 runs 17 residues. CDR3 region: CASSQTEQGMRSYEQYF. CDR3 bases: TGTGCCAGCAGCCAAACGGAACAGGGAATGCGCTCCTACGAGCAGTACTTC.

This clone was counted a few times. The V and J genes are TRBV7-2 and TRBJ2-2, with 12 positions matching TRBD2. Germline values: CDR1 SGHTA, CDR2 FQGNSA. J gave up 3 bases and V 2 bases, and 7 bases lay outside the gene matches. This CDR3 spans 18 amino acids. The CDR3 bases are TGTGCCAGCAGCTTATACCCTAGCGGGGGGGCGGACACCGGGGAGCTGTTTTTT. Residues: CASSLYPSGGADTGELFF. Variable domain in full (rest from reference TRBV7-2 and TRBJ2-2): GAGVSQSPSNKVTEKGKDVELRCDPISGHTALYWYRQSLGQGLEFLIYFQGNSAPDKSGLPSDRFSAERTGGSVSTLTIQRTQQEDSAVYLCASSLYPSGGADTGELFFGEGSRLTVL.

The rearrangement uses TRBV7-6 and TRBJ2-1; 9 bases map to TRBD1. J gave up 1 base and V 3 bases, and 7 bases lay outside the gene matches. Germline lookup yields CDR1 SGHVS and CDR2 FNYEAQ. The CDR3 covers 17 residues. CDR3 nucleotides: TGTGCCAGCAGCTTTGGGGGACAGGGCAATTCCTACAATGAGCAGTTCTTC. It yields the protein CASSFGGQGNSYNEQFF.

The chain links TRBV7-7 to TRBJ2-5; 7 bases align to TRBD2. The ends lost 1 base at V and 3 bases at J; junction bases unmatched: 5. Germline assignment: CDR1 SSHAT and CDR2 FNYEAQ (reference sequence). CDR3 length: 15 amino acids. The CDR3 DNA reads TGTGCCAGCAGCTTAGGAAGCGGGGTCGAAGAGACCCAGTACTTC. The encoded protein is CASSLGSGVEETQYF.

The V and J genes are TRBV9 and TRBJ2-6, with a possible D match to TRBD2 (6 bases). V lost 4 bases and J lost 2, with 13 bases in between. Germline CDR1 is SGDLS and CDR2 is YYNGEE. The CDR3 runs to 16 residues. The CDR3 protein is CASSTRWEAGANVLTF. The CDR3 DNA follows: TGTGCCAGCAGCACGAGATGGGAGGCTGGGGCCAACGTCCTGACTTTC.

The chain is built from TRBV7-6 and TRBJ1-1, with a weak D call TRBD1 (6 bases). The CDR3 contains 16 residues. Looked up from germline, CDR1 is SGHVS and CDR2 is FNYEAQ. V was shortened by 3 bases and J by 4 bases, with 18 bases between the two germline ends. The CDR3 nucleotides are TGTGCCAGCAGCTTGCGCCGGGGGGGCGCTGGCACTGAAGCTTTCTTT. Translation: CASSLRRGGAGTEAFF. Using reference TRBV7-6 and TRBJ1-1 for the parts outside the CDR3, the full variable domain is GAGVSQSPRYKVTKRGQDVALRCDPISGHVSLYWYRQALGQGPEFLTYFNYEAQQDKSGLPNDRFSAERPEGSISTLTIQRTEQRDSAMYRCASSLRRGGAGTEAFFGQGTRLTVV.

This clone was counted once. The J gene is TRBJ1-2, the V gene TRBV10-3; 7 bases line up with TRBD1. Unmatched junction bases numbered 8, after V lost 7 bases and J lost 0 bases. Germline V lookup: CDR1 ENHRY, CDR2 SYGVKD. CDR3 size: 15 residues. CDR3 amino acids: CAINTGQLANYGYTF. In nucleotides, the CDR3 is TGTGCCATCAATACGGGACAGCTAGCTAACTATGGCTACACCTTC.

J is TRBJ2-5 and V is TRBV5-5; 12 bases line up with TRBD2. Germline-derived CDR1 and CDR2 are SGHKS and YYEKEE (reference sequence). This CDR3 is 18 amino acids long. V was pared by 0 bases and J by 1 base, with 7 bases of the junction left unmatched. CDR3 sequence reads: CASSLVASGRAVQETQYF. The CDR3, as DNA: TGTGCCAGCAGCTTGGTGGCTAGCGGGAGGGCCGTCCAAGAGACCCAGTACTTC.

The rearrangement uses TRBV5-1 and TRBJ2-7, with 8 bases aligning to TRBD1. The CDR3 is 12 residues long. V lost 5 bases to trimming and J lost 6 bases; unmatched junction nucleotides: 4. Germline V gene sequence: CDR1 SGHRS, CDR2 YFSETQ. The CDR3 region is CASRDRVSEQYF. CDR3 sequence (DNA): TGCGCCAGCAGGGACAGGGTGTCCGAGCAGTACTTC. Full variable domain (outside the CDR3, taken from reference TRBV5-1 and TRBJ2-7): KAGVTQTPRYLIKTRGQQVTLSCSPISGHRSVSWYQQTPGQGLQFLFEYFSETQRNKGNFPGRFSGRQFSNSRSEMNVSTLELGDSALYLCASRDRVSEQYFGPGTRLTVT.

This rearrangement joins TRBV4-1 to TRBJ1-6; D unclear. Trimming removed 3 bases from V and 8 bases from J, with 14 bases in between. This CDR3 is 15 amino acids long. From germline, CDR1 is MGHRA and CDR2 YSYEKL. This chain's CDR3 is CASSHPGSYDSPLHF. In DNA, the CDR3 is TGCGCCAGCAGCCACCCGGGATCTTATGATTCACCCCTCCACTTT.

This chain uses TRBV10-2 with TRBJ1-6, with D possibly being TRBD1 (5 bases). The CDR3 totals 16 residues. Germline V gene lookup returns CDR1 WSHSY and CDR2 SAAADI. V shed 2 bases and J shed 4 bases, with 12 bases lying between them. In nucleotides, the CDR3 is TGCGCCAGCAGTGAGACTCTACAGGAATATAATTCACCCCTCCACTTT. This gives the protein CASSETLQEYNSPLHF.

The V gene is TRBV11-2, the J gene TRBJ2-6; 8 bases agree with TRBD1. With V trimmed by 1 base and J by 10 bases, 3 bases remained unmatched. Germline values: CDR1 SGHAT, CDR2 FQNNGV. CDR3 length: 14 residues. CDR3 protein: CASSLVTGGNVLTF. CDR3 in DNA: TGTGCCAGCAGCTTAGTTACAGGGGGAAACGTCCTGACTTTC.

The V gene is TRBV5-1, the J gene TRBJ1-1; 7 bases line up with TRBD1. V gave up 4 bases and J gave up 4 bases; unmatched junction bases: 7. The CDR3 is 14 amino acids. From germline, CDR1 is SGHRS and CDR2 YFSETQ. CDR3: CASSTRQGGTEAFF. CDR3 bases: TGCGCCAGCAGCACCCGACAGGGAGGCACTGAAGCTTTCTTT.

The CDR3 region has the DNA TGTGCCAGCAGCTCAAACGGGGGTCTGAACGAGCAGTACTTC. This encodes CASSSNGGLNEQYF. This sequence joins TRBV7-9 and TRBJ2-7, with a possible D match to TRBD2 (6 bases). V shed 4 bases and J shed 5 bases, with 15 bases lying between them. Germline values: CDR1 SEHNR, CDR2 FQNEAQ (reference sequence). The CDR3 has 14 amino acids.

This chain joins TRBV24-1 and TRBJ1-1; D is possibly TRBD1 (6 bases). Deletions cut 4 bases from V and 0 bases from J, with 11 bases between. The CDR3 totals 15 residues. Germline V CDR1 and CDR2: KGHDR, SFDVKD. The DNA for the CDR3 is TGTGCCACCAGTGAAACGGGACACATGAACACTGAAGCTTTCTTT. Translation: CATSETGHMNTEAFF.

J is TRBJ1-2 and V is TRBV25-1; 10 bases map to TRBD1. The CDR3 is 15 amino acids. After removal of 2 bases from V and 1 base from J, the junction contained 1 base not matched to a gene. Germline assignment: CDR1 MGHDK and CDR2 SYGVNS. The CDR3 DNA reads TGTGCCAGCAGTGAACGGACAGGGGGTAACTATGGCTACACCTTC. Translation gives CASSERTGGNYGYTF.

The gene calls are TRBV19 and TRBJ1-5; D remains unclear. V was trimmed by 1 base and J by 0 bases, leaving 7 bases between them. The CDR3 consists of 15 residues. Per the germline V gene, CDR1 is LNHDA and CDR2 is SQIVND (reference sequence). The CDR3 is CASSIAGYSNQPQHF. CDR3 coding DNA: TGTGCCAGTAGTATAGCAGGCTATAGCAATCAGCCCCAGCATTTT.

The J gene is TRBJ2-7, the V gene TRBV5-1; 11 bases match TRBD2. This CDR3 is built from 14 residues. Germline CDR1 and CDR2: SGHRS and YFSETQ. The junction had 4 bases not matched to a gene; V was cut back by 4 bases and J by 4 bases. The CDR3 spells CASSHTSGSYEQYF. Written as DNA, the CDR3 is TGCGCCAGCAGCCATACTAGCGGGAGTTACGAGCAGTACTTC.

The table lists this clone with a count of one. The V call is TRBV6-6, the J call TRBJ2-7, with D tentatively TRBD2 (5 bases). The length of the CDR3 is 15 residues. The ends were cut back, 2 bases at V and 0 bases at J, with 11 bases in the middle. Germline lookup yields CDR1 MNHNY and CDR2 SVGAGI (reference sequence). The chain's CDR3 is CASSYGRGSSYEQYF. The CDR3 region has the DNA TGTGCCAGCAGTTACGGCCGGGGATCCTCCTACGAGCAGTACTTC.

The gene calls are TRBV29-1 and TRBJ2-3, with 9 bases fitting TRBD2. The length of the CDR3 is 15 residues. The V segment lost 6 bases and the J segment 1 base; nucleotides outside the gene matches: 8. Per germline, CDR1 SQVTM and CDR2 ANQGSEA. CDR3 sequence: CSVAQTSGRTDTQYF. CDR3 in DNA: TGCAGCGTGGCCCAGACTAGCGGTCGCACAGATACGCAGTATTTT.

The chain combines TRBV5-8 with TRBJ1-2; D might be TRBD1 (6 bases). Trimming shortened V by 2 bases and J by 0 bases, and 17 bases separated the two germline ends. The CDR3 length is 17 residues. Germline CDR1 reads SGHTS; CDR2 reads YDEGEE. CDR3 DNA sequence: TGTGCCAGCAGCTTCCGGGGAGGGGGAGTAACTAACTATGGCTACACCTTC. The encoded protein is CASSFRGGGVTNYGYTF.

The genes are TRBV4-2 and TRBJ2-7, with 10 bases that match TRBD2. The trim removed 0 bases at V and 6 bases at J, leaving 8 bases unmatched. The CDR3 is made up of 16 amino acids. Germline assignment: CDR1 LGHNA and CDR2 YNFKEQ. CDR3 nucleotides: TGTGCCAGCAGCCAAGATGGAAATAGCGGGAGGATCGAGCAGTACTTC. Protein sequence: CASSQDGNSGRIEQYF.

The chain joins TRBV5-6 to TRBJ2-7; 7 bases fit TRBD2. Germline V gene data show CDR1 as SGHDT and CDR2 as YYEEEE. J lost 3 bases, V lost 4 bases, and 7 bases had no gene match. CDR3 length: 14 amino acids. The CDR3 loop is CASSMMGGVYEQYF. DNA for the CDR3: TGTGCCAGCAGCATGATGGGAGGGGTCTACGAGCAGTACTTC.